A selection of T cell receptor beta chains follows, all from one sample in a study of chemoradiotherapy in HPV16-positive cancers. Measured with immunoSEQ multiplex PCR; TCRdb has only the in-frame clones, and not every one. The profile shows about 7,500 clones, roughly two thirds of them singletons. The source was tumor tissue, collected from a patient who underwent chemoradiotherapy. The receptors derive from a human donor with HPV-associated anogenital cancer. CDR3s include the opening cysteine and the closing phenylalanine or tryptophan. The D gene is left open where the match is weak. Rows may omit the clone size; those that give it use once, few, many or a size class.

v_gene,j_gene,d_gene,abundance,CDR3aa,CDR3nt
TRBV28,TRBJ2-2,TRBD1,NA,CASEGTAGELFF,TGTGCCAGCGAAGGGACAGCCGGGGAGCTGTTTTTT
TRBV27,TRBJ2-7,NA,NA,CASSLYSVGVNEQYF,TGTGCCAGCAGTTTATATTCAGTAGGGGTCAACGAGCAGTACTTC
TRBV19,TRBJ1-1,NA,NA,CASSMGSENTEAFF,TGTGCCAGTAGTATGGGTTCAGAAAACACTGAAGCTTTCTTT
TRBV14,TRBJ2-1,TRBD1,NA,CASSRRPGQGNNEQFF,TGTGCCAGCAGCCGACGACCGGGACAGGGTAACAATGAGCAGTTCTTC
TRBV7-9,TRBJ1-2,NA,NA,CASRGDIYGYTF,TGTGCCAGCAGGGGGGACATCTATGGCTACACCTTC
TRBV23-1,TRBJ1-4,TRBD1,NA,CASRTRDRNEKLFF,TGCGCCAGCCGGACACGGGACAGGAATGAAAAACTGTTTTTT
TRBV19,TRBJ2-1,TRBD2,once,CASSPRLADYNEQFF,TGTGCCAGTAGTCCCCGACTAGCGGATTACAATGAGCAGTTCTTC
TRBV6-5,TRBJ1-2,TRBD1,NA,CASSRPGQGANGYTF,TGTGCCAGCAGTCGACCGGGACAGGGGGCGAATGGCTACACCTTC
TRBV6-5,TRBJ1-1,TRBD1,NA,CVAQGDTEAFF,TGTGTCGCACAGGGGGACACTGAAGCTTTCTTT
TRBV6-1,TRBJ1-5,NA,few,CASEPLEGSDQPQHF,TGTGCCAGCGAACCCCTGGAGGGGTCGGATCAGCCCCAGCATTTT
TRBV6-5,TRBJ2-7,NA,NA,CASSVNRVGTYEQYF,TGTGCCAGCAGTGTAAACAGGGTGGGGACCTACGAGCAGTACTTC
TRBV5-6,TRBJ2-1,NA,NA,CASSLSGDEQFF,TGTGCCAGCAGCTTGTCCGGAGATGAGCAGTTCTTC
TRBV19,TRBJ1-5,NA,few,CASSIERDQPQHF,TGTGCCAGTAGTATAGAGAGAGATCAGCCCCAGCATTTT
TRBV30,TRBJ1-3,NA,NA,CAWAPAAGNTIYF,TGTGCCTGGGCCCCTGCGGCTGGAAACACCATATATTTT
TRBV5-1,TRBJ2-3,TRBD1,NA,CASKNRGQSTDTQYF,TGCGCCAGCAAAAACAGGGGGCAGAGCACAGATACGCAGTATTTT
TRBV27,TRBJ1-2,NA,few,CASSPQDSLGYTF,TGTGCCAGCAGTCCCCAGGACAGTCTCGGCTACACCTTC
TRBV6-1,TRBJ1-5,NA,NA,CASSDRGAGNQPQHF,TGTGCCAGCAGTGATCGGGGGGCTGGAAATCAGCCCCAGCATTTT
TRBV28,TRBJ1-2,NA,NA,CASSPTDLYGYTF,TGTGCCAGCAGCCCGACAGACCTCTATGGCTACACCTTC
TRBV7-3,TRBJ1-2,NA,NA,CASSANGYTF,TGTGCCAGCAGCGCAAATGGCTACACCTTC
TRBV9,TRBJ2-2,NA,NA,CASSLFGGSRTGELFF,TGTGCCAGCAGCCTCTTTGGGGGTAGCCGGACCGGGGAGCTGTTTTTT
TRBV5-4,TRBJ2-7,NA,few,CASSLAPVGRVQYF,TGTGCCAGCAGCCTGGCCCCCGTCGGACGAGTGCAGTACTTC
TRBV7-2,TRBJ1-2,NA,NA,CASSSRQDGGYTF,TGTGCCAGCAGCTCCCGACAGGACGGGGGCTACACCTTC
TRBV5-5,TRBJ2-2,NA,NA,CASSLEGATGELFF,TGTGCCAGCAGCTTGGAAGGGGCCACCGGGGAGCTGTTTTTT
TRBV28,TRBJ2-7,NA,NA,CACAGVNYEQYF,TGTGCCTGTGCCGGGGTTAACTACGAGCAGTACTTC
TRBV7-9,TRBJ1-1,NA,few,CAITGGANTEAFF,TGTGCCATCACGGGGGGGGCTAACACTGAAGCTTTCTTT
TRBV23-1,TRBJ2-3,NA,NA,CASPPEGGDTQYF,TGCGCCAGCCCACCCGAGGGGGGAGATACGCAGTATTTT
TRBV5-4,TRBJ2-7,NA,few,CASSLPAGEVQYF,TGTGCCAGCAGCCTCCCGGCAGGGGAAGTGCAGTACTTC
TRBV9,TRBJ1-2,NA,NA,CASSVVGNGYTF,TGTGCCAGCAGCGTAGTGGGTAACGGCTACACCTTC
TRBV27,TRBJ1-1,TRBD1,NA,CASSLWGTANTEAFF,TGTGCCAGCAGTTTATGGGGGACAGCGAACACTGAAGCTTTCTTT
TRBV6-5,TRBJ1-1,NA,NA,CASSYAGQRAAFF,TGTGCCAGCAGTTACGCGGGCCAGCGTGCAGCTTTCTTT
TRBV5-1,TRBJ2-1,TRBD1,NA,CASSLDRGGNEQFF,TGCGCCAGCAGCTTGGACAGGGGCGGGAATGAGCAGTTCTTC
TRBV6-1,TRBJ1-1,NA,NA,CASSETENTEAFF,TGTGCCAGCAGTGAAACAGAGAACACTGAAGCTTTCTTT
TRBV15,TRBJ1-2,NA,NA,CATSVRQAGLYGYTF,TGTGCCACCAGCGTCCGACAGGCTGGACTCTATGGCTACACCTTC
TRBV5-6,TRBJ1-2,NA,NA,CASSLSRRYTF,TGTGCCAGCAGCTTAAGTCGGCGATACACCTTC
TRBV30,TRBJ1-4,TRBD1,once,CAWSAGTGKANEKLFF,TGTGCCTGGAGTGCCGGGACAGGGAAGGCTAATGAAAAACTGTTTTTT
TRBV7-9,TRBJ1-3,NA,NA,CASSWGAEGNTIYF,TGTGCCAGCAGCTGGGGGGCAGAAGGAAACACCATATATTTT
TRBV30,TRBJ1-2,TRBD1,NA,CAWSIQGAGGGYTF,TGTGCCTGGAGTATACAGGGGGCTGGTGGCGGCTACACCTTC
TRBV28,TRBJ2-7,TRBD2,NA,CASVPSGRVYEQYF,TGTGCCAGCGTCCCGAGCGGGAGGGTTTACGAGCAGTACTTC
TRBV28,TRBJ1-5,NA,NA,CASSLGLGMMFNNQPQHF,TGTGCCAGCAGTTTAGGGCTGGGGATGATGTTTAACAATCAGCCCCAGCATTTT
TRBV5-4,TRBJ2-5,NA,NA,CASSWATGPNDETQYF,TGTGCCAGCAGCTGGGCGACAGGCCCGAATGACGAGACCCAGTACTTC
TRBV10-1,TRBJ1-2,TRBD1,NA,CASSLIPGTGDGYTF,TGCGCCAGCAGTTTAATTCCCGGGACAGGCGATGGCTACACCTTC
TRBV9,TRBJ2-5,NA,NA,CASSVASGMGQETQYF,TGTGCCAGCAGCGTAGCGTCAGGGATGGGGCAAGAGACCCAGTACTTC
TRBV7-9,TRBJ2-3,TRBD2,NA,CASTSQLAGRTDTQYF,TGTGCCAGCACATCGCAACTAGCGGGCCGCACAGATACGCAGTATTTT
TRBV2,TRBJ1-5,NA,NA,CASRGEGGQPQHF,TGTGCCAGCAGGGGAGAAGGAGGGCAGCCCCAGCATTTT
TRBV5-1,TRBJ1-5,NA,NA,CASSSDGSSNQPQHF,TGCGCCAGCAGCTCGGACGGTAGTAGCAATCAGCCCCAGCATTTT
TRBV29-1,TRBJ2-3,TRBD1,NA,CSVSQGAREDTQYF,TGCAGCGTTTCCCAGGGGGCGCGGGAAGATACGCAGTATTTT
TRBV7-9,TRBJ1-1,TRBD1,NA,CASSAPGGSNTEAFF,TGTGCCAGCAGCGCCCCAGGGGGCTCGAACACTGAAGCTTTCTTT
TRBV29-1,TRBJ2-2,TRBD2,few,CSARGTSGRAPNTGELFF,TGCAGCGCGCGCGGGACTAGCGGGAGGGCCCCGAACACCGGGGAGCTGTTTTTT
TRBV19,TRBJ2-7,NA,NA,CASSTPGQTSSYEQYF,TGTGCCAGTAGTACCCCGGGACAAACTAGCTCCTACGAGCAGTACTTC
TRBV5-5,TRBJ1-1,NA,NA,CASSSATGRDTEAFF,TGTGCCAGCAGCTCGGCCACAGGGCGTGACACTGAAGCTTTCTTT
TRBV11-2,TRBJ2-7,TRBD1,once,CASSLERFPGQGAYGQYF,TGTGCCAGCAGCTTAGAAAGGTTCCCGGGACAGGGGGCGTACGGGCAGTACTTC
TRBV18,TRBJ1-1,NA,NA,CASSPGGGRMNTEAFF,TGTGCCAGCTCACCAGGGGGTGGGAGGATGAACACTGAAGCTTTCTTT
TRBV2,TRBJ1-5,NA,NA,CASTGGPNQPQHF,TGTGCCAGCACGGGGGGTCCCAATCAGCCCCAGCATTTT
TRBV5-1,TRBJ1-1,NA,NA,CASSLEGGNTEAFF,TGCGCCAGCAGCTTGGAAGGGGGGAACACTGAAGCTTTCTTT
TRBV7-9,TRBJ2-2,NA,NA,CASSLTITGELFF,TGTGCCAGCAGCTTAACGATTACCGGGGAGCTGTTTTTT
TRBV6-1,TRBJ2-1,TRBD2,NA,CASSGSLAGVGEQFF,TGTGCCAGCAGTGGCTCACTAGCGGGAGTTGGTGAGCAGTTCTTC
TRBV6-6,TRBJ2-1,NA,NA,CASSYSQLEGNEQFF,TGTGCCAGCAGTTACTCACAACTAGAGGGCAATGAGCAGTTCTTC
TRBV7-9,TRBJ1-1,TRBD1,NA,CASSLQGGNTEAFF,TGTGCCAGCAGCTTGCAGGGGGGTAACACTGAAGCTTTCTTT
TRBV7-2,TRBJ1-5,TRBD1,NA,CASSSGQGAGLQPQHF,TGTGCCAGCAGCTCTGGACAGGGGGCGGGGCTTCAGCCCCAGCATTTT
TRBV2,TRBJ2-2,TRBD2,NA,CASRGMMREFGELFF,TGTGCCAGCAGGGGTATGATGCGGGAGTTCGGGGAGCTGTTTTTT